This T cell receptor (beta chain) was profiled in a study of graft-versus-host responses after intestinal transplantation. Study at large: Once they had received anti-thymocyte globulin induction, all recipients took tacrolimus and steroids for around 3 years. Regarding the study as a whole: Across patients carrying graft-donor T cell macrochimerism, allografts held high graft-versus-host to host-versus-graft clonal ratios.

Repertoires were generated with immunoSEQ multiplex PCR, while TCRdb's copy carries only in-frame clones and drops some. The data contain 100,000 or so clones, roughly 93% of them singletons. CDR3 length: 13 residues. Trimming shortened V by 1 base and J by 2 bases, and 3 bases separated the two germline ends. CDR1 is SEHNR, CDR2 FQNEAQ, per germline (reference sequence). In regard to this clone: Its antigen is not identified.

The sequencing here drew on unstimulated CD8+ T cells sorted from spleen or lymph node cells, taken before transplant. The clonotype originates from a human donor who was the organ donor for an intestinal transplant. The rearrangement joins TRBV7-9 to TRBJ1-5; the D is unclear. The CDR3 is CASSLGRNQPQHF. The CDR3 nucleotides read TGTGCCAGCAGCTTAGGGCGCAATCAGCCCCAGCATTTT.